Included here is one T cell receptor (beta chain) sequence, with context. No antigen is known for it. From germline, CDR1 is KGHSH and CDR2 LQKENI. CDR3 length: 13 amino acids. The V end was cut by 1 base, the J end by 3 bases, with 7 bases between. Indicated treatment: 15 to 20 received Ad26.COV2.S at low or high dose, single or two shots; several received placebo; per-sample allocation not given. At day 63 after the first vaccine or placebo injection, samples were drawn. Assay: immunoSEQ multiplex PCR; the TCRdb copy retains only in-frame clones and omits some. The table includes under 400,000 clones, around 90% detected once. This sample was included in a study of Ad26.COV2.S vaccination and SARS-CoV-2 variants. About the study: Into the muscle, Ad26.COV2.S was dosed once or twice, 56 days apart. General study points: Overall T cell responses may have been underestimated by the analyses of TCR breadth and depth.

Sequenced here: peripheral blood, sampled in a trial of Ad26.COV2.S vaccine versus placebo. The sequence was obtained from a person between 18 and 60 years old who received the Ad26.COV2.S COVID-19 vaccine or a placebo. The chain recombines TRBV18 with TRBJ2-7, with D maybe TRBD2 (5 bases). CDR3 sequence: CASSPQEGYEQYF. The CDR3, as DNA: TGTGCCAGCTCACCACAAGAGGGCTACGAGCAGTACTTC.